This T cell receptor (beta chain) comes out of a study of blood T cell repertoires in COVID-19. Across the whole study: Acute and convalescent COVID-19 samples came from the United States, Italy and Spain. Sample material is recorded as cDNA or gDNA derived from T cells, B-cell-depleted T cells, or PBMCs.

Original analysis: From reference gene primer amplification, estimates of nucleated cell counts were derived. The assay was immunoSEQ multiplex PCR, and TCRdb's table has in-frame clones only and misses some. The V and J calls and clone size were taken over from that table, and D and trimming were inferred from the DNA. Of about 20,000 clones detected, 88% appear once; the ten largest clones hold more than 3%. The source material was peripheral blood. This TCR derives from a human donor in a cohort sampled during active COVID-19.

DNA of the CDR3: TGTGCCAGCAGCTCCAGACAGGGATTCACAGATACGCAGTATTTT. Protein: CASSSRQGFTDTQYF. The gene calls are TRBV7-9 and TRBJ2-3, with TRBD1 matching over 7 bases. The trim removed 4 bases at V and 2 bases at J, leaving 6 bases unmatched. The CDR3 is made up of 15 amino acids. Looked up from germline, CDR1 is SEHNR and CDR2 is FQNEAQ (reference sequence).